This T cell receptor beta chain was obtained from a study of cytomegalovirus exposure and HLA in healthy donors. Study as a whole: Earlier findings included about 120 million unique TCR beta sequences obtained from about 170 million T cells. A data release that came early held some 84 million unique TCRs from HLA-typed donors.

It was with 60 Vbeta and 13 Jbeta primers that the PCR ran. Per the original data handling: Tens of millions of unique TCR beta chains, roughly 11 million of them shared, were counted by a later analysis. The table came from immunoSEQ multiplex PCR; TCRdb's copy has only in-frame clones and leaves some out. V and J calls and clone size are as listed in that table; D and trimming were resolved from the DNA. Of about 180,000 clones in the sample, 60% to 85% were seen once. Points from the study as a whole: Reportedly, a later analysis found an Asian-associated ancestry cluster had fewer N-insertions than the approximately 700-donor mean.

As regards this clone: Its antigen remains unknown. Germline and junction disagree at one end, which may indicate a read error.

This CDR3 spans 11 amino acids. Germline V CDR1 and CDR2: SGHNT, YENEEA. This TCR derives from a male donor in good health and CMV-seronegative. The sample was PBMCs. The chain links TRBV11-3 to TRBJ2-1; D remains ambiguous. As DNA, the CDR3 is TGTGCCAGCAGCTCCGACAATGAGCAGTTCTTC. Translation: CASSSDNEQFF.